The sequence of this T cell receptor (beta chain) was determined in a study of CD8 T cells in Susac syndrome. After extraction with the RNeasy kit, 0.5 to 1 ug of the RNA was reverse transcribed using random hexamers. TCRdb redid the calling of the immunoSEQ multiplex PCR reads with MiXCR, one entry per CDR3 protein. Here the sample spans about 300,000 distinct CDR3 sequences, around 92% being singletons. With V trimmed by 6 bases and J by 4 bases, 8 bases remained unmatched. Germline V gene lookup returns CDR1 LNHNV and CDR2 YYDKDF (reference sequence). The CDR3 consists of 14 residues. A single count supports this clonotype.

Sample: CD4+ T cells from PBMCs. The rearrangement joins TRBV15 to TRBJ2-7, with TRBD2 matching over 8 bases. This clonotype was sampled from a human donor with multiple sclerosis. The CDR3 bases are TGTGCCACCAGACGTAGCGGGGTACCTTACGAGCAGTACTTC. Protein: CATRRSGVPYEQYF.